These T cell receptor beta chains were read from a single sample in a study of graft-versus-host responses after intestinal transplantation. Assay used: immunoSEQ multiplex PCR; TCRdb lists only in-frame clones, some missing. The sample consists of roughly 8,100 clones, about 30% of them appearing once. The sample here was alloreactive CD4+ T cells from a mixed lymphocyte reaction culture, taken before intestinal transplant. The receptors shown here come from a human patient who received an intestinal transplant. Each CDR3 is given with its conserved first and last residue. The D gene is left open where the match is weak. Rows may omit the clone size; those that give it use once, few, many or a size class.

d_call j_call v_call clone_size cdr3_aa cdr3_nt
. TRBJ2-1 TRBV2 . CASSGLVGDEQFF TGTGCCAGCAGTGGACTAGTCGGGGATGAGCAGTTCTTC
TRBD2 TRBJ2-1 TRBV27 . CASSSIAGVDEQFF TGTGCCAGCAGCTCAATAGCGGGGGTAGATGAGCAGTTCTTC
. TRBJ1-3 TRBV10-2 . CASSKTLSGNTIYF TGCGCCAGCAGTAAGACACTCTCTGGAAACACCATATATTTT
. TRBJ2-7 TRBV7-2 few CASSPTDYEQYF TGTGCCAGCAGCCCGACGGACTACGAGCAGTACTTC
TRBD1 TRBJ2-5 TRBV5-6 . CASSLAIDRGKETQYF TGTGCCAGCAGCTTGGCCATCGACAGGGGAAAAGAGACCCAGTACTTC
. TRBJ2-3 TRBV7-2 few CASSLQGMDTQYF TGTGCCAGCAGCTTACAGGGGATGGATACGCAGTATTTT
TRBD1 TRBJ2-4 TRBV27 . CASSSLTGAKNIQYF TGTGCCAGCAGTTCCCTGACAGGGGCCAAAAACATTCAGTACTTC
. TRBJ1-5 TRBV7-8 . CASSLVSGYGNQPQHF TGTGCCAGCAGCTTAGTATCAGGGTACGGCAATCAGCCCCAGCATTTT
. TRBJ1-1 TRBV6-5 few CASSYSSTTGNTEAFF TGTGCCAGCAGTTACTCGAGCACGACAGGGAACACTGAAGCTTTCTTT
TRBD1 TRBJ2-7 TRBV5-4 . CASSLSGRTGSQSYEQYF TGTGCCAGCAGCCTAAGCGGAAGGACAGGGTCCCAATCCTACGAGCAGTACTTC
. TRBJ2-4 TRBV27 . CASSFGAGVQYF TGTGCCAGCAGTTTTGGGGCAGGGGTTCAGTACTTC
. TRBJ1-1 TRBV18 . CASSPTMNTEAFF TGTGCCAGCTCACCCACAATGAACACTGAAGCTTTCTTT
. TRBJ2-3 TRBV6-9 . CASSDRNRQYF TGTGCCAGCAGTGACCGGAACAGGCAGTATTTT
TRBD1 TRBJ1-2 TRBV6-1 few CASSEAIGRGYGYTF TGTGCCAGCAGTGAAGCTATAGGCAGGGGGTATGGCTACACCTTC